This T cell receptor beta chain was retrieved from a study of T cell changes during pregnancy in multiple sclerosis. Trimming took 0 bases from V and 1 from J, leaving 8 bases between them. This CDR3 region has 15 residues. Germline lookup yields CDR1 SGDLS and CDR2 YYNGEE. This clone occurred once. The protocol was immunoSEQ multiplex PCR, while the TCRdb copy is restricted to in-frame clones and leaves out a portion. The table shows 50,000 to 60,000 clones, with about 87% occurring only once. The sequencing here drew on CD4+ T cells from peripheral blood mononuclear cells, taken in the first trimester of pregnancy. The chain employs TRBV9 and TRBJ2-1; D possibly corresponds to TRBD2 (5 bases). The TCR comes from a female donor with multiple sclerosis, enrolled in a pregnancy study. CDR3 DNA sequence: TGTGCCAGCAGCGTAGGAGCGGAGTCCTACAATGAGCAGTTCTTC. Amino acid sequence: CASSVGAESYNEQFF.